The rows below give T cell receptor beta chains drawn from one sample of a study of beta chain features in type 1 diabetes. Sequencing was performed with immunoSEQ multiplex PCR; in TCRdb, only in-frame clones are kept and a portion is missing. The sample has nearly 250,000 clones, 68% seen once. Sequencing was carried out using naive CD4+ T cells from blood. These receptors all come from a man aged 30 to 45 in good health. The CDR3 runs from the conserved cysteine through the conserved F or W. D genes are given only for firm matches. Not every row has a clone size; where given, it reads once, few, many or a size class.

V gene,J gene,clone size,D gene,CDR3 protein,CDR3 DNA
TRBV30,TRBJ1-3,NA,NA,CAWVRGPGNTIYF,TGTGCCTGGGTCAGGGGACCTGGAAACACCATATATTTT
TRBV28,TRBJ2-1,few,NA,CASKRSGPSSYNEQFF,TGTGCCAGCAAAAGGAGCGGCCCTAGCTCCTACAATGAGCAGTTCTTC
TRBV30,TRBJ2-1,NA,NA,CAWRFSVDEQFF,TGTGCCTGGCGTTTCAGCGTCGATGAGCAGTTCTTC
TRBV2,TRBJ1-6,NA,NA,CASSTDSPLHF,TGTGCCAGCAGCACTGACTCACCCCTCCACTTT
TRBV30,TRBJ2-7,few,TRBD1,CAWSVGQVYEQYF,TGTGCCTGGAGTGTCGGACAGGTCTACGAGCAGTACTTC
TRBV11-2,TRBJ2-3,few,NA,CASSSASTDTQYF,TGTGCCAGCAGCTCCGCTAGCACAGATACGCAGTATTTT
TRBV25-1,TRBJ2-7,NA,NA,CASSESKIIGYEQYF,TGTGCCAGCAGTGAATCGAAGATTATCGGGTACGAGCAGTACTTC
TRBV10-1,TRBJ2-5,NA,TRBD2,CASSVRAAGSRETQYF,TGCGCCAGCAGTGTTAGGGCAGCGGGGTCGAGGGAGACCCAGTACTTC
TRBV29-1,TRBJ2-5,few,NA,CSVEGVEETQYF,TGCAGCGTTGAGGGAGTTGAAGAGACCCAGTACTTC
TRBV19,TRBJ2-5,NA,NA,CASSGTARETQYF,TGTGCCAGTAGTGGGACGGCGAGAGAGACCCAGTACTTC
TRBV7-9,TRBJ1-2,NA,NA,CASSPDRTYGYTF,TGTGCCAGCAGCCCAGATAGGACTTATGGCTACACCTTC
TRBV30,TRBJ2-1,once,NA,CAWSFEGGFINEQFF,TGTGCCTGGAGCTTTGAGGGGGGTTTTATCAATGAGCAGTTCTTC
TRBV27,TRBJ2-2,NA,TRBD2,CASRRGLAGQNGGELFF,TGTGCCAGCAGGAGAGGACTAGCAGGGCAGAATGGCGGGGAGCTGTTTTTT
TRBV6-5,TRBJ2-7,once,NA,CASSYRGGYEQYF,TGTGCCAGCAGTTACCGGGGCGGCTACGAGCAGTACTTC
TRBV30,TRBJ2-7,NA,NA,CAGSYFKGGYEQYF,TGTGCCGGATCGTACTTTAAGGGGGGGTACGAGCAGTACTTC
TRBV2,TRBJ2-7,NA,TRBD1,CASRGTGAPSYEQYF,TGTGCCAGCAGAGGGACAGGGGCCCCCTCCTACGAGCAGTACTTC
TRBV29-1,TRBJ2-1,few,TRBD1,CSVEVIGTGFNNEQFF,TGCAGCGTTGAAGTGATCGGGACAGGGTTTAACAATGAGCAGTTCTTC
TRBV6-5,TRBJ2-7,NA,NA,CASSYSEIASYEQYF,TGTGCCAGCAGTTACTCAGAGATCGCTTCCTACGAGCAGTACTTC
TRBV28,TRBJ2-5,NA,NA,CASRGRVEETQYF,TGTGCCAGCAGAGGCAGGGTTGAAGAGACCCAGTACTTC
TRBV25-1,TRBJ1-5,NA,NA,CATYSYSNQPQHF,TGTGCCACCTATTCTTATAGCAATCAGCCCCAGCATTTT
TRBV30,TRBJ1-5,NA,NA,CAWSVQNQPQHF,TGTGCCTGGAGTGTACAAAATCAGCCCCAGCATTTT
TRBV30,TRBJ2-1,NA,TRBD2,CAWSTGSGRPILINEQFF,TGTGCCTGGAGTACGGGAAGCGGGAGGCCCATCCTAATCAATGAGCAGTTCTTC
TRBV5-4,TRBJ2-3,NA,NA,CASSLSGVDTQYF,TGTGCCAGCAGCTTATCGGGAGTAGATACGCAGTATTTT